The next 20 T cell receptor beta chains were all read from a single sample in a study of blood T cell repertoires in COVID-19. The repertoire was sequenced with immunoSEQ multiplex PCR; TCRdb's copy has only in-frame clones and lacks some. The data contain about 180,000 clones, 70% to 90% of them singletons. The sequenced sample consisted of peripheral blood. These receptors came from a man aged 70 or older with active or convalescent COVID-19.

The rearrangement links TRBV3-1 (or the pseudogene TRBV3-2) to TRBJ1-2; D possibly corresponds to TRBD1 (5 bases). CDR1 and CDR2 from the germline V gene are LGHDT and YNNKEL (reference sequence). V lost 1 base to trimming and J lost 5 bases, with 11 bases between them. The CDR3 length is 14 residues. CDR3 sequence reads: CASSQAGGRYGYTF. CDR3 DNA: TGTGCCAGCAGCCAAGCGGGGGGTAGGTATGGCTACACCTTC.

The rearrangement links TRBV27 to TRBJ2-1; D remains unclear. This CDR3 contains 15 residues. The germline V gene encodes CDR1 MNHEY and CDR2 SMNVEV (reference sequence). The V gene lost 3 bases and the J gene lost 0 bases, with 9 bases spanning the gap. CDR3 nucleotides: TGTGCCAGCAGTTTTGGGCCAAGCTCCTACAATGAGCAGTTCTTC. Its protein is CASSFGPSSYNEQFF.

The chain links TRBV5-1 to TRBJ2-1; D perhaps matches TRBD1 (8 bases). The germline gives CDR1 SGHRS, CDR2 YFSETQ. Trimming shortened V by 3 bases and J by 5 bases, and 15 bases separated the two germline ends. The CDR3 sequence is 15 residues long. The CDR3 is CASSSRTGGDNEQFF. The DNA of the CDR3 is TGCGCCAGCAGCTCCCGTACAGGGGGGGACAATGAGCAGTTCTTC.

The chain has TRBV6-5 and TRBJ2-2; D possibly corresponds to TRBD1 (5 bases). This CDR3 is built from 16 residues. Germline lookup yields CDR1 MNHEY and CDR2 SVGAGI. V was pared by 2 bases and J by 0 bases, with 10 bases between. The CDR3 loop is CASSYPQGANTGELFF. The CDR3 nucleotides are TGTGCCAGCAGTTACCCTCAGGGCGCGAACACCGGGGAGCTGTTTTTT.

The chain employs TRBV7-2 and TRBJ2-7; TRBD2 aligns across 11 bases. The CDR3 runs to 16 residues. Looked up from germline, CDR1 is SGHTA and CDR2 is FQGNSA. Unmatched junction bases numbered 13, after V lost 5 bases and J lost 7 bases. CDR3 in DNA: TGTGCCAGCAGCCTTGGGACTAGCGGCGCCCCCTTAGAGCAGTACTTC. Translation: CASSLGTSGAPLEQYF.

The chain combines TRBV9 with TRBJ2-3; TRBD2 aligns across 8 bases. The CDR3 contains 13 residues. Trimming at V came to 6 bases and at J to 7 bases, leaving 7 bases not matched to a gene. CDR1 is SGDLS and CDR2 is YYNGEE in the germline V gene. Here the CDR3 reads CASTGTSLNTQYF. CDR3 coding DNA: TGTGCCAGCACCGGGACTAGTCTGAATACGCAGTATTTT.

The gene calls are TRBV7-8 and TRBJ1-2, with D hard to call. The CDR3 loop spans 15 amino acids. V was pared by 1 base and J by 3 bases, with 12 bases between. Germline CDR1 SGHVS, CDR2 FQNEAQ. The CDR3 region is CASSLVAGSHYGYTF. CDR3 nucleotide sequence: TGTGCCAGCAGCTTAGTAGCCGGATCCCACTATGGCTACACCTTC. Using reference TRBV7-8 and TRBJ1-2 for the parts outside the CDR3, the full variable domain is GAGVSQSPRYKVAKRGQDVALRCDPISGHVSLFWYQQALGQGPEFLTYFQNEAQLDKSGLPSDRFFAERPEGSVSTLKIQRTQQEDSAVYLCASSLVAGSHYGYTFGSGTRLTVV.

The chain joins TRBV7-9 to TRBJ2-7, with 8 nucleotides matching TRBD1. Germline CDR1 and CDR2: SEHNR and FQNEAQ (reference sequence). The CDR3 consists of 16 residues. Trimming cost V 5 bases and J 4 bases; bases outside gene matches: 13. The CDR3 DNA reads TGTGCCAGCAGCCCGATAATAGGGACAGGCGTTTACGAGCAGTACTTC. It encodes CASSPIIGTGVYEQYF.

The rearrangement links TRBV4-3 to TRBJ1-1, with D perhaps TRBD1 (5 bases). CDR1 is LGHNA, CDR2 YSLEER, per germline. This CDR3 has 16 amino acids. V was shortened by 3 bases and J by 0 bases, with 14 bases between the two germline ends. Written as DNA, the CDR3 is TGCGCCAGCAGCCAGACAGACCGTTCGATGAACACTGAAGCTTTCTTT. Protein: CASSQTDRSMNTEAFF.

The gene calls are TRBV10-3 and TRBJ2-1; the D is unclear. The CDR3 totals 14 residues. Looked up from germline, CDR1 is ENHRY and CDR2 is SYGVKD. Deletions cut 5 bases from V and 5 bases from J, with 13 bases between. CDR3 coding DNA: TGTGCCATCAGTAACAGACCCTCTAACAATGAGCAGTTCTTC. Its protein product is CAISNRPSNNEQFF.

The rearrangement joins TRBV7-2 to TRBJ2-1; 7 nucleotides match TRBD2. J was trimmed by 1 base and V by 4 bases; bases with no gene match: 4. Germline-derived CDR1 and CDR2 are SGHTA and FQGNSA. The CDR3 runs to 15 residues. This chain's CDR3 is CASSSRGRSYNEQFF. The CDR3, as DNA: TGTGCCAGCAGCTCCCGCGGGAGATCCTACAATGAGCAGTTCTTC.

This chain connects TRBV5-8 to TRBJ2-1; possible D gene TRBD2, 5 bases. CDR1 is SGHTS and CDR2 is YDEGEE in the germline V gene. The germline V and J ends were trimmed by 0 bases and 2 bases, with 6 bases remaining between them. The CDR3 consists of 14 residues. CDR3 loop: CASSLELAYNEQFF. The DNA of the CDR3 is TGTGCCAGCAGCTTGGAACTAGCCTACAATGAGCAGTTCTTC.

The rearrangement uses TRBV6-5 and TRBJ1-5, with a weak D call TRBD1 (5 bases). V gave up 6 bases and J gave up 5 bases, with 11 bases separating them. The CDR3 is 13 amino acids. Germline values: CDR1 MNHEY, CDR2 SVGAGI. For the CDR3, the DNA is TGTGCCAGCAGCGGGACTTTCGATCAGCCCCAGCATTTT. It translates to CASSGTFDQPQHF.

This clone was picked up one time. V gene TRBV24-1 combines with J gene TRBJ2-3; D might be TRBD2 (6 bases). The CDR3 contains 14 residues. The germline V and J ends were trimmed by 7 bases and 2 bases, with 12 bases remaining between them. Looked up from germline, CDR1 is KGHDR and CDR2 is SFDVKD. The CDR3 nucleotides are TGTGCCACCAGCCATAGCGGTCTCACAGATACGCAGTATTTT. It yields the protein CATSHSGLTDTQYF.

The chain has TRBV28 and TRBJ2-3; 8 nucleotides align to TRBD2. The germline V gene has CDR1 MDHEN and CDR2 SYDVKM. This CDR3 is 16 amino acids long. Unmatched junction bases numbered 12, after V lost 5 bases and J lost 5 bases. This CDR3 is CASSPDGGRFEDTQYF. The DNA of the CDR3 is TGTGCCAGCAGTCCTGACGGCGGGAGGTTTGAAGATACGCAGTATTTT.

This chain uses TRBV6-5 with TRBJ2-1; the match to TRBD2 covers 12 bases. Germline V gene data show CDR1 as MNHEY and CDR2 as SVGAGI. The CDR3 has 15 amino acids. Trimming at V came to 6 bases and at J to 9 bases, leaving 9 bases not matched to a gene. The CDR3 is CASRRLAGASSEQFF. Written as DNA, the CDR3 is TGTGCCAGCAGGAGACTAGCGGGAGCAAGCAGTGAGCAGTTCTTC.

The chain's CDR3 is CASSPGGSEQFF. The DNA for the CDR3 is TGTGCCAGCAGCCCCGGGGGGAGTGAGCAGTTCTTC. This chain connects TRBV7-9 to TRBJ2-1, with TRBD2 matching 7 bases. The CDR3 is 12 residues long. Germline CDR1 reads SEHNR; CDR2 reads FQNEAQ (reference sequence). With V trimmed by 5 bases and J by 9 bases, 4 bases remained unmatched.

Only one count was recorded for this clone. The gene calls are TRBV6-5 and TRBJ1-2; the match to TRBD1 covers 9 bases. CDR3 length: 15 amino acids. The V gene's germline CDR1 is MNHEY and CDR2 SVGAGI. The J segment lost 2 bases and the V segment lost 2 bases, leaving 3 bases of the junction unmatched. CDR3 sequence reads: CASSYTGQGNYGYTF. The CDR3 DNA reads TGTGCCAGCAGTTACACGGGACAGGGAAACTATGGCTACACCTTC.

The chain combines TRBV14 with TRBJ1-1, with 7 bases fitting TRBD1. Trimming at V came to 0 bases and at J to 7 bases, leaving 5 bases not matched to a gene. The CDR3 sequence is 14 residues long. Germline V gene data show CDR1 as SGHDN and CDR2 as FVKESK. CDR3 amino acids: CASSQEVGQIEAFF. CDR3 DNA: TGTGCCAGCAGCCAAGAAGTGGGACAGATTGAAGCTTTCTTT.

This chain links TRBV7-2 with TRBJ1-4, with D perhaps TRBD1 (6 bases). The CDR3 extends over 17 amino acids. Germline assignment: CDR1 SGHTA and CDR2 FQGNSA. With 1 base removed from V and 5 bases from J, the gap between germline ends came to 17 bases. CDR3 amino acids: CASSLEGSSGENEKLFF. DNA of the CDR3: TGTGCCAGCAGCTTAGAGGGCAGCTCAGGGGAAAATGAAAAACTGTTTTTT.